The 21 T cell receptor beta chains given below trace back to one sample, sequenced in a study of beta chain features in type 1 diabetes. Reverse transcription of all isolated RNA meant that expressed TCRB transcripts were sequenced. The method was immunoSEQ multiplex PCR; TCRdb's version includes in-frame clones alone and lacks a portion of them. The sample records 350,000 or so clones, about 20% being singletons. The sequenced sample was naive CD4+ T cells from blood. These receptors were collected from a young woman in good health.

This chain joins TRBV28 and TRBJ2-3; the match to TRBD2 covers 10 bases. V was pared by 5 bases and J by 1 base, with 9 bases of the junction left unmatched. The CDR3 runs 17 residues. Germline CDR1 MDHEN, CDR2 SYDVKM. CDR3 protein: CASSDPRGTSGTDTQYF. DNA of the CDR3: TGTGCCAGCAGTGACCCCCGTGGGACTAGCGGCACAGATACGCAGTATTTT.

This clone was seen only a few times. The chain carries TRBV6-5 and TRBJ1-1; D gene unclear. Germline V lookup: CDR1 MNHEY, CDR2 SVGAGI. Trimming removed 2 bases at V and 4 bases at J, with 11 bases between. CDR3 size: 14 residues. In DNA form, the CDR3 reads TGTGCCAGCAGTTACGTCGACGGAGGCACTGAAGCTTTCTTT. Translated, it gives CASSYVDGGTEAFF.

The chain recombines TRBV13 with TRBJ2-5; TRBD2 matches 10 bases. The germline V gene encodes CDR1 PRHDT and CDR2 FYEKMQ (reference sequence). The CDR3 totals 17 residues. V gave up 5 bases and J gave up 4 bases; unmatched junction bases: 13. The CDR3: CASSRGVAGGGRETQYF. The CDR3 DNA follows: TGTGCCAGCAGCAGAGGAGTAGCGGGGGGAGGCAGAGAGACCCAGTACTTC.

The rearrangement uses TRBV4-3 and TRBJ2-1, with 8 bases matching TRBD2. From germline, CDR1 is LGHNA and CDR2 YSLEER. The junction had 4 bases not matched to a gene; V was cut back by 1 base and J by 5 bases. The CDR3 is 15 amino acids. CDR3 bases: TGCGCCAGCAGCCAAGGAGCGGGAGTTAACAATGAGCAGTTCTTC. Translated, it gives CASSQGAGVNNEQFF.

In this sample, this clone turned up a few times. The chain's CDR3 is CASSSDRADTQYF. The CDR3 DNA reads as TGTGCCAGCAGCTCTGACAGGGCAGATACGCAGTATTTT. The rearrangement links TRBV11-2 to TRBJ2-3; TRBD1 matches 7 bases. V lost 4 bases, J lost 4 bases, and 2 bases stayed unmatched. The CDR3 runs 13 residues. Germline V lookup: CDR1 SGHAT, CDR2 FQNNGV.

This clone was counted only a few times. The rearrangement uses TRBV9 and TRBJ2-4; TRBD2 matches 8 bases. The CDR3 sequence is 17 residues long. Germline loops: CDR1 SGDLS, CDR2 YYNGEE. The V and J ends lost 3 bases and 6 bases, in that order; junction bases with no gene match: 14. In nucleotides, the CDR3 is TGTGCCAGCAGCGCAGACCCGAAGCGGGGGAGTAGAAACATTCAGTACTTC. Its protein is CASSADPKRGSRNIQYF.

This clone was counted a few times. This chain joins TRBV7-2 and TRBJ2-1, with 9 bases fitting TRBD2. CDR3 length equals 17 residues. Germline loops: CDR1 SGHTA, CDR2 FQGNSA. The V segment lost 1 base and the J segment 1 base; nucleotides outside the gene matches: 5. The CDR3 spells CASSLVSSGASYNEQFF. CDR3 bases: TGTGCCAGCAGCTTAGTTTCTAGCGGGGCTTCCTACAATGAGCAGTTCTTC.

This rearrangement joins TRBV15 to TRBJ2-7, with a weak D call TRBD2 (5 bases). This CDR3 has 18 amino acids. The V and J ends lost 2 bases and 6 bases respectively, with 26 bases between them. CDR1 and CDR2 (germline): LNHNV, YYDKDF (reference sequence). The DNA for the CDR3 is TGTGCCACCAGCAGACACGTCACGACGGCGGGCCCTAACTCCGAGCAGTACTTC. This sequence encodes CATSRHVTTAGPNSEQYF.

This clone was detected a few times. The V gene is TRBV30, the J gene TRBJ1-2; TRBD1 is a possible D gene (5 bases). Trimming removed 5 bases at V and 8 bases at J, with 9 bases between. The CDR3 loop spans 10 amino acids. Germline values: CDR1 GTSNPN, CDR2 SVGIG (reference sequence). CDR3 residues: CAWGQQGYTF. As DNA, the CDR3 is TGTGCCTGGGGACAACAAGGCTACACCTTC.

This chain's CDR3 is CASSLQAGGPEDTQYF. The CDR3 DNA is TGTGCCAGCAGCTTACAAGCGGGGGGGCCGGAGGATACGCAGTATTTT. The chain combines TRBV7-3 with TRBJ2-3; 10 nucleotides match TRBD2. Unmatched junction bases numbered 8, after V lost 2 bases and J lost 6 bases. This CDR3 is built from 16 residues. Germline CDR1 SGHTA, CDR2 FQGTGA.

This clone was counted only a few times. In nucleotides, the CDR3 is TGCGCCAGCAGCTTGGACAGGGCGAATGAGCAGTTCTTC. It specifies CASSLDRANEQFF. The V gene is TRBV5-1, the J gene TRBJ2-1; a possible D gene is TRBD1 (6 bases). The CDR3 has 13 residues. V lost 0 bases and J lost 7, with 8 bases in between. Germline CDR1 is SGHRS and CDR2 is YFSETQ.

The J gene is TRBJ1-5, the V gene TRBV6-1; D gene ambiguous. CDR1 and CDR2 from the germline V gene are MNHNS and SASEGT. Trimming removed 2 bases from V and 1 base from J, with 12 bases in between. The CDR3 is 16 amino acids. CDR3 sequence reads: CASSEYQLVSNQPQHF. CDR3 DNA sequence: TGTGCCAGCAGTGAATACCAGCTAGTGAGCAATCAGCCCCAGCATTTT.

The DNA for the CDR3 is TGTGCCAGCAGCTTAAACGGGGGGGCCTACGAGCAGTACTTC. Encoded protein: CASSLNGGAYEQYF. V is TRBV7-9 and J is TRBJ2-7, with 8 bases identical to TRBD2. Unmatched junction bases numbered 2, after V lost 2 bases and J lost 2 bases. The germline gives CDR1 SEHNR, CDR2 FQNEAQ (reference sequence). CDR3 length: 14 residues.

The chain recombines TRBV5-6 with TRBJ1-5; unclear D gene. With 0 bases removed from V and 7 bases from J, the gap between germline ends came to 5 bases. This CDR3 is built from 12 residues. In germline, CDR1 is SGHDT, CDR2 YYEEEE. The CDR3 nucleotides read TGTGCCAGCAGCTTGGCAGGCCAGCCCCAGCATTTT. Protein: CASSLAGQPQHF.

The chain employs TRBV7-2 and TRBJ1-5; perhaps TRBD1 as D (5 bases). Germline-derived CDR1 and CDR2 are SGHTA and FQGNSA. The CDR3 consists of 15 residues. V was trimmed by 1 base and J by 3 bases, leaving 10 bases between them. The CDR3, as DNA: TGTGCCAGCAGCTTAGGGGGCATTATCAATCAGCCCCAGCATTTT. Its translation: CASSLGGIINQPQHF.

The V gene is TRBV29-1, the J gene TRBJ1-5; 7 positions match TRBD1. With 4 bases clipped from V and 4 bases from J, the junction kept 4 bases outside the gene matches. The CDR3 runs 13 residues. Germline-derived CDR1 and CDR2 are SQVTM and ANQGSEA. The DNA for the CDR3 is TGCAGCGTTGCCCTGACAGGGAATCAGCCCCAGCATTTT. This gives the protein CSVALTGNQPQHF.

There are a few counts of this clone. The chain is built from TRBV19 and TRBJ2-5, with TRBD1 identical over 8 bases. In germline, CDR1 is LNHDA, CDR2 SQIVND (reference sequence). The CDR3 runs 14 residues. The J segment lost 5 bases and the V segment lost 4 bases, leaving 6 bases of the junction unmatched. CDR3 DNA: TGTGCCAGTAGTAAAGGACAGGGCTGGGAGACCCAGTACTTC. It specifies CASSKGQGWETQYF.

This clone was counted only a few times. The gene calls are TRBV7-8 and TRBJ2-3; D unclear. The V gene's germline CDR1 is SGHVS and CDR2 FQNEAQ. This CDR3 contains 13 residues. V lost 3 bases and J 4 bases, leaving 8 bases between the germline ends. CDR3 in amino acids: CASSFTYSDTQYF. In nucleotides, the CDR3 is TGTGCCAGCAGCTTTACATATTCAGATACGCAGTATTTT.

CDR3: CSLPTQGGGYTF. The CDR3 bases are TGCAGCCTCCCGACACAGGGCGGGGGCTACACCTTC. V and J are TRBV29-1 and TRBJ1-2; perhaps TRBD1 as D (6 bases). Germline V gene data show CDR1 as SQVTM and CDR2 as ANQGSEA. The CDR3 spans 12 residues. V was shortened by 8 bases and J by 8 bases, with 18 bases between the two germline ends. Drawing the rest from reference TRBV29-1 and TRBJ1-2, the complete variable domain is SAVISQKPSRDICQRGTSLTIQCQVDSQVTMMFWYRQQPGQSLTLIATANQGSEATYESGFVIDKFPISRPNLTFSTLTVSNMSPEDSSIYLCSLPTQGGGYTFGSGTRLTVV.

This chain uses TRBV9 with TRBJ2-1; D may be TRBD2 (6 bases). Germline V gives CDR1 SGDLS, CDR2 YYNGEE. Trimming stripped 2 bases from V and 7 bases from J, with 16 bases between. This CDR3 is built from 15 residues. The CDR3 here is CASSVSSVGGNEQFF. The CDR3 DNA sequence: TGTGCCAGCAGCGTTAGCAGTGTTGGAGGGAATGAGCAGTTCTTC. The full variable domain, its missing parts supplied by reference TRBV9 and TRBJ2-1, is DSGVTQTPKHLITATGQRVTLRCSPRSGDLSVYWYQQSLDQGLQFLIQYYNGEERAKGNILERFSAQQFPDLHSELNLSSLELGDSALYFCASSVSSVGGNEQFFGPGTRLTVL.

The chain links TRBV27 to TRBJ2-7; 8 positions agree with TRBD2. The CDR3 length is 14 residues. Germline V lookup: CDR1 MNHEY, CDR2 SMNVEV (reference sequence). V lost 7 bases to trimming and J lost 2 bases; unmatched junction nucleotides: 7. The CDR3 bases are TGTGCCAGCAAAAGAGCGGGGGTTACCTACGAGCAGTACTTC. Encoded protein: CASKRAGVTYEQYF.